This T cell receptor (beta chain) appears in the sequencing data of a study of T cell responses to AZD1222 COVID-19 vaccine. Overall study results and limits: It was only after the peak T cell response that any repertoires were sampled. Clonal diversity may have been underestimated, and the donors were mostly white British, with more females than males.

Libraries were prepared by immunoSEQ multiplex PCR; TCRdb keeps only in-frame clonotypes and omits some of them. The sample holds fewer than 100,000 clones, approximately 88% seen once. Per the germline V gene, CDR1 is SGHRS and CDR2 is YFSETQ. This CDR3 comprises 15 residues. With 1 base removed from V and 0 bases from J, the gap between germline ends came to 8 bases. Concerning this clone itself: Its antigen remains unknown.

Second-dose intervals near 4 or 12 weeks were combined. The V and J genes are TRBV5-1 and TRBJ2-1; a possible D gene is TRBD2 (5 bases). This TCR was recovered from an adult who received the AZD1222 COVID-19 vaccine. The sample was peripheral blood, taken 28 days after the second AZD1222 dose. For the CDR3, the DNA is TGCGCCAGCAGCTTGTTAGGGAGCTCCTACAATGAGCAGTTCTTC. Protein sequence: CASSLLGSSYNEQFF.